The present TCR beta chain was sequenced within a study of blood T cell repertoires in COVID-19. CDR1 and CDR2 from the germline V gene are SEHNR and FQNEAQ (reference sequence). CDR3 length equals 16 residues. Trimming shortened V by 5 bases and J by 4 bases, and 20 bases separated the two germline ends. Using immunoSEQ multiplex PCR, the repertoire was profiled, and TCRdb retains in-frame clones only, with some absent. Of 140,000 to 150,000 clones in the sample, about 80% were seen once. Sequencing was done on a sample of peripheral blood. The rearrangement uses TRBV7-9 and TRBJ1-2; tentative D call: TRBD1 (5 bases). This sequence was found in a man aged 65 to 85 who had recovered from COVID-19. The CDR3 protein is CASSLGGGNPSYGYTF. DNA of the CDR3: TGTGCCAGCAGCCTCGGGGGGGGAAATCCCTCCTATGGCTACACCTTC.